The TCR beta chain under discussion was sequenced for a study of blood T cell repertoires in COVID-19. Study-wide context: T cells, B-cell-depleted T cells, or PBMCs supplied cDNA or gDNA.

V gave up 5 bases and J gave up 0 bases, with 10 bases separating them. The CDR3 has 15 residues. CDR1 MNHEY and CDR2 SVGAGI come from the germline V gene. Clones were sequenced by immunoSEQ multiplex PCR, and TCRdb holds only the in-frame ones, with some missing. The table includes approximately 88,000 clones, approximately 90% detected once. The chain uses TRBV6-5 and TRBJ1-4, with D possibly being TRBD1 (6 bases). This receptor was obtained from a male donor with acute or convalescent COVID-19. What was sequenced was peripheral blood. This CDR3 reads CASSRQAATNEKLFF. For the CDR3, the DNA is TGTGCCAGCAGTAGACAGGCGGCAACTAATGAAAAACTGTTTTTT.